This passage covers 10 T cell receptor beta chains from one sample sequenced in a study of blood T cell repertoires in COVID-19. TCRdb's table, derived via immunoSEQ multiplex PCR, lists solely in-frame clones and lacks some. The data show some 180,000 clones, with roughly 79% seen just once and approximately 11% held by the top ten. The sample comprised peripheral blood. These receptors were collected from a woman aged 40 to 55 with COVID-19, enrolled during active disease.

This chain connects TRBV29-1 to TRBJ2-4; the D gene is possibly TRBD2 (6 bases). Germline V CDR1 and CDR2: SQVTM, ANQGSEA. V lost 4 bases to trimming and J lost 3 bases, with 10 bases between them. There are 13 residues in the CDR3. The CDR3 DNA reads as TGCAGCGTTGGCGGGGAAAACAAAAACATTCAGTACTTC. This sequence encodes CSVGGENKNIQYF. The full variable domain, in which reference TRBV29-1 and TRBJ2-4 provide the parts outside the CDR3, is SAVISQKPSRDICQRGTSLTIQCQVDSQVTMMFWYRQQPGQSLTLIATANQGSEATYESGFVIDKFPISRPNLTFSTLTVSNMSPEDSSIYLCSVGGENKNIQYFGAGTRLSVL.

This clone has only one observation. V is TRBV7-8 and J is TRBJ2-3; TRBD1 is a possible D gene (5 bases). Trimming removed 3 bases at V and 1 base at J, with 5 bases between. This CDR3 has 13 amino acids. The germline CDR1 and CDR2 sequences are SGHVS and FQNEAQ. The CDR3 protein is CASSLGRTDTQYF. The CDR3 DNA sequence: TGTGCCAGCAGCTTGGGGCGCACAGATACGCAGTATTTT.

The chain recombines TRBV18 with TRBJ2-5; perhaps TRBD2 as D (6 bases). V was cut by 3 bases and J by 5 bases, with 13 bases left in between. CDR3 length: 14 residues. The V gene's germline CDR1 is KGHSH and CDR2 LQKENI. CDR3 DNA: TGTGCCAGCTCACCCGGGACTCGTCAGGAGACCCAGTACTTC. Residues: CASSPGTRQETQYF.

The chain recombines TRBV4-2 with TRBJ1-2, with D perhaps TRBD1 (5 bases). V was shortened by 1 base and J by 2 bases, with 11 bases between the two germline ends. The CDR3 is 15 residues long. Germline CDR1 LGHNA, CDR2 YNFKEQ. Here the CDR3 DNA reads TGTGCCAGCAGCCAAGCCTCCAGGACAAACTATGGCTACACCTTC. Residues: CASSQASRTNYGYTF.

The CDR3 DNA reads as TGTGCCAGCAGCCAAGACGGACAGGGTGTCTCCGGGGAGCTGTTTTTT. This sequence encodes CASSQDGQGVSGELFF. This chain joins TRBV3-1 (or the pseudogene TRBV3-2) and TRBJ2-2, with 8 bases identical to TRBD1. CDR3 length equals 16 residues. The J segment lost 6 bases and the V segment lost 0 bases, leaving 6 bases of the junction unmatched. Germline V lookup: CDR1 LGHDT, CDR2 YNNKEL (reference sequence).

This clone has just one count. The chain employs TRBV7-6 and TRBJ2-2; TRBD2 aligns across 12 bases. The CDR3 runs to 17 residues. CDR1 is SGHVS and CDR2 is FNYEAQ in the germline V gene. J lost 0 bases, V lost 4 bases, and 3 bases had no gene match. CDR3 sequence: CASSYLAGGPNTGELFF. In nucleotides, the CDR3 is TGTGCCAGCAGCTACCTAGCGGGGGGGCCGAACACCGGGGAGCTGTTTTTT. The whole variable domain, filled in from reference TRBV7-6 and TRBJ2-2, reads GAGVSQSPRYKVTKRGQDVALRCDPISGHVSLYWYRQALGQGPEFLTYFNYEAQQDKSGLPNDRFSAERPEGSISTLTIQRTEQRDSAMYRCASSYLAGGPNTGELFFGEGSRLTVL.

The chain links TRBV11-2 to TRBJ1-1, with 8 bases lining up with TRBD1. Per the germline V gene, CDR1 is SGHAT and CDR2 is FQNNGV. The length of the CDR3 is 14 residues. The junction had 4 bases not matched to a gene; V was cut back by 5 bases and J by 2 bases. The DNA for the CDR3 is TGTGCCAGCAGCCCGACAGGGGTCAACACTGAAGCTTTCTTT. It specifies CASSPTGVNTEAFF. The variable domain in full, completed from reference TRBV11-2 and TRBJ1-1, reads EAGVAQSPRYKIIEKRQSVAFWCNPISGHATLYWYQQILGQGPKLLIQFQNNGVVDDSQLPKDRFSAERLKGVDSTLKIQPAKLEDSAVYLCASSPTGVNTEAFFGQGTRLTVV.

The chain is built from TRBV29-1 and TRBJ1-1; weak D call: TRBD1 (5 bases). CDR1 SQVTM and CDR2 ANQGSEA come from the germline V gene. Trimming took 6 bases from V and 1 from J, leaving 15 bases between them. The CDR3 runs 14 residues. As DNA, the CDR3 is TGCAGCGTGGGACTTAGACTGACGAACACTGAAGCTTTCTTT. It encodes CSVGLRLTNTEAFF.

In this sample, this clone turned up a few times. J is TRBJ2-7 and V is TRBV28; weak D call: TRBD1 (5 bases). CDR1 is MDHEN and CDR2 is SYDVKM in the germline V gene. The CDR3 has 13 amino acids. Trimming pared 6 bases from V and 1 base from J, leaving 10 bases between. The CDR3 sequence: CASRDTSSYEQYF. CDR3 nucleotides: TGTGCCAGCAGGGACACTTCTTCCTACGAGCAGTACTTC.

The chain has TRBV19 and TRBJ1-4; no firm D call. Germline lookup yields CDR1 LNHDA and CDR2 SQIVND (reference sequence). V lost 5 bases to trimming and J lost 8 bases, with 15 bases between them. This CDR3 is 14 amino acids long. The DNA for the CDR3 is TGTGCCAGTAGTCCAAACGCCATGAGGGAAAAACTGTTTTTT. Translating gives CASSPNAMREKLFF.